A selection of T cell receptor beta chains follows, all from one sample in a study of sequential checkpoint blockade in melanoma. TCRdb keeps only in-frame clones here, not all; method: immunoSEQ multiplex PCR. Of 35,000 to 40,000 clones listed, about nine tenths are singletons. The sample consisted of CD8+ T cells sorted from blood (inferred from file names), taken from a patient given nivolumab and ipilimumab in sequence. These receptors were obtained from a human donor with melanoma. The CDR3 runs from the conserved cysteine through the conserved F or W. A D gene is named only where the DNA matches it firmly. The size entry is marked missing in some rows and otherwise reads once, few, many or a size class.

d_gene: .; abundance: .; v_gene: TRBV10-2; j_gene: TRBJ2-4; CDR3aa: CASSEYFLAKNIQYF; CDR3nt: TGCGCCAGCAGTGAATACTTTCTAGCCAAAAACATTCAGTACTTC
d_gene: TRBD2; abundance: .; v_gene: TRBV7-9; j_gene: TRBJ2-1; CDR3aa: CASSGLAGDNEQFF; CDR3nt: TGTGCCAGCAGCGGACTAGCGGGAGACAATGAGCAGTTCTTC
d_gene: TRBD1; abundance: .; v_gene: TRBV10-2; j_gene: TRBJ1-1; CDR3aa: CASSAGTGDTEAFF; CDR3nt: TGCGCCAGCAGCGCCGGGACAGGGGATACTGAAGCTTTCTTT
d_gene: .; abundance: .; v_gene: TRBV2; j_gene: TRBJ2-2; CDR3aa: CASSDGSGITGELFF; CDR3nt: TGTGCCAGCAGTGACGGGAGCGGTATCACCGGGGAGCTGTTTTTT
d_gene: .; abundance: .; v_gene: TRBV5-8; j_gene: TRBJ2-2; CDR3aa: CASSLDRELTGELFF; CDR3nt: TGTGCCAGCAGCTTGGACAGGGAATTGACCGGGGAGCTGTTTTTT
d_gene: TRBD2; abundance: .; v_gene: TRBV5-6; j_gene: TRBJ2-2; CDR3aa: CASSPMTSGRAYTGELFF; CDR3nt: TGTGCCAGCAGCCCGATGACTAGCGGGAGGGCTTACACCGGGGAGCTGTTTTTT
d_gene: .; abundance: .; v_gene: TRBV6-5; j_gene: TRBJ2-7; CDR3aa: CASGIRGLWYEQYF; CDR3nt: TGTGCCAGCGGAATTAGAGGTTTGTGGTACGAGCAGTACTTC
d_gene: TRBD2; abundance: medium-sized; v_gene: TRBV10-2; j_gene: TRBJ2-7; CDR3aa: CASSGEGHYEQYF; CDR3nt: TGCGCCAGCAGTGGGGAGGGCCACTACGAGCAGTACTTC
d_gene: .; abundance: once; v_gene: TRBV28; j_gene: TRBJ2-7; CDR3aa: CASSGVDRSGEVSSYEQYF; CDR3nt: TGTGCCAGCAGCGGGGTAGATCGCTCAGGAGAAGTTAGCTCCTACGAGCAGTACTTC
d_gene: .; abundance: once; v_gene: TRBV30; j_gene: TRBJ2-1; CDR3aa: CAWTSGGPYNEQFF; CDR3nt: TGTGCCTGGACTTCTGGCGGGCCCTACAATGAGCAGTTCTTC
d_gene: .; abundance: .; v_gene: TRBV7-6; j_gene: TRBJ2-1; CDR3aa: CASSLGGNEEFF; CDR3nt: TGTGCCAGCAGCTTAGGCGGGAATGAGGAGTTCTTC
d_gene: TRBD1; abundance: few; v_gene: TRBV19; j_gene: TRBJ1-5; CDR3aa: CASQGGFGNQPQHF; CDR3nt: TGTGCCAGTCAAGGGGGCTTCGGCAATCAGCCCCAGCATTTT
d_gene: TRBD2; abundance: .; v_gene: TRBV14; j_gene: TRBJ2-1; CDR3aa: CASSQDGSGRLSEQFF; CDR3nt: TGTGCCAGCAGCCAAGACGGGAGCGGGAGATTAAGTGAGCAGTTCTTC
d_gene: .; abundance: .; v_gene: TRBV27; j_gene: TRBJ2-7; CDR3aa: CASSFGQGSYEQYF; CDR3nt: TGTGCCAGCAGTTTCGGGCAGGGCTCCTACGAGCAGTACTTC
d_gene: TRBD1; abundance: few; v_gene: TRBV7-3; j_gene: TRBJ1-1; CDR3aa: CASSPTGGGTEAFF; CDR3nt: TGTGCCAGCAGCCCCACAGGGGGGGGCACTGAAGCTTTCTTT
d_gene: .; abundance: .; v_gene: TRBV19; j_gene: TRBJ1-1; CDR3aa: CASSMGGKQRAFF; CDR3nt: TGTGCCAGTAGTATGGGGGGGAAGCAGAGAGCTTTCTTT
d_gene: TRBD2; abundance: .; v_gene: TRBV27; j_gene: TRBJ2-5; CDR3aa: CASSLLASGRSETQYF; CDR3nt: TGTGCCAGCAGTTTACTGGCTAGCGGGAGGTCTGAGACCCAGTACTTC
d_gene: .; abundance: .; v_gene: TRBV20-1; j_gene: TRBJ2-7; CDR3aa: CSARSLYEQYF; CDR3nt: TGCAGTGCTAGGTCCTTATACGAGCAGTACTTC
d_gene: .; abundance: .; v_gene: TRBV5-8; j_gene: TRBJ2-7; CDR3aa: CASSSDGGYEQYF; CDR3nt: TGTGCCAGCAGCTCCGACGGGGGCTACGAGCAGTACTTC
d_gene: TRBD2; abundance: .; v_gene: TRBV6-5; j_gene: TRBJ2-3; CDR3aa: CASSLALADTQYF; CDR3nt: TGTGCCAGCAGTTTGGCACTAGCGGATACGCAGTATTTT
d_gene: TRBD1; abundance: .; v_gene: TRBV18; j_gene: TRBJ1-2; CDR3aa: CASSPFHEGQQANYGYTF; CDR3nt: TGTGCCAGCTCACCATTCCACGAGGGACAGCAAGCTAACTATGGCTACACCTTC
d_gene: TRBD2; abundance: .; v_gene: TRBV28; j_gene: TRBJ2-3; CDR3aa: CASSPGTSGSLADTQYF; CDR3nt: TGTGCCAGCAGTCCAGGGACTAGCGGGAGTCTCGCAGATACGCAGTATTTT
d_gene: .; abundance: .; v_gene: TRBV10-3; j_gene: TRBJ1-2; CDR3aa: CAISESFGNYGYTF; CDR3nt: TGTGCCATCAGTGAGTCGTTCGGGAACTATGGCTACACCTTC
d_gene: TRBD1; abundance: .; v_gene: TRBV27; j_gene: TRBJ2-7; CDR3aa: CASSYGQASYEQYF; CDR3nt: TGTGCCAGCAGTTACGGACAGGCATCCTACGAGCAGTACTTC
d_gene: .; abundance: .; v_gene: TRBV5-6; j_gene: TRBJ2-7; CDR3aa: CASSLGDNYEQYF; CDR3nt: TGTGCCAGCAGCCTAGGGGACAACTACGAGCAGTACTTC
d_gene: TRBD1; abundance: .; v_gene: TRBV5-1; j_gene: TRBJ1-5; CDR3aa: CASSTGVGNQPQHF; CDR3nt: TGCGCCAGCAGCACAGGGGTGGGGAATCAGCCCCAGCATTTT
d_gene: .; abundance: .; v_gene: TRBV11-2; j_gene: TRBJ2-7; CDR3aa: CASSVIRGNYYEQYF; CDR3nt: TGTGCCAGCAGCGTAATAAGGGGAAACTACTACGAGCAGTACTTC
d_gene: .; abundance: .; v_gene: TRBV4-1; j_gene: TRBJ2-2; CDR3aa: CASSQDRGSGELFF; CDR3nt: TGCGCCAGCAGCCAAGATCGAGGATCCGGGGAGCTGTTTTTT
d_gene: .; abundance: few; v_gene: TRBV19; j_gene: TRBJ1-2; CDR3aa: CASSTGVRGYTF; CDR3nt: TGTGCCAGTAGTACAGGGGTGCGGGGCTACACCTTC